This T cell receptor beta chain appears in the sequencing data of a study of cytomegalovirus exposure and HLA in healthy donors. With regard to this clone: Its antigen is currently unknown.

Study-level points and caveats: In a later analysis, at a false discovery rate of 0.05, 17,000 or so TCR beta sequences were associated with HLA alleles. When a later analysis compared HLA-associated TCR beta chains with equally common others, the HLA-associated chains turned out to be more clonally expanded and to have lower generation probabilities. What TCR beta sequences reportedly achieved was accurate prediction of HLA-A and HLA-B alleles in most subjects. Confirmation was obtained in vitro that a few CMV-associated chains are specific for CMV antigens.

Amplification used 60 Vbeta primers and 13 Jbeta primers. The data were produced by immunoSEQ multiplex PCR, yet TCRdb's version contains in-frame clones alone and is incomplete. The table shows under 250,000 clones, with over 65% occurring only once. The sequencing input was PBMCs. This receptor was identified in a man aged 18 to 35 in good health and CMV-seronegative.

The CDR3 loop reads CASSLGRSPGGRTEAFF. The CDR3 DNA reads TGTGCCAGCAGCTTAGGCCGCAGCCCCGGAGGTCGGACTGAAGCTTTCTTT. The rearrangement links TRBV7-8 to TRBJ1-1, with D hard to call. This CDR3 comprises 17 residues. The germline gives CDR1 SGHVS, CDR2 FQNEAQ. Trimming pared 1 base from V and 5 bases from J, leaving 20 bases between.